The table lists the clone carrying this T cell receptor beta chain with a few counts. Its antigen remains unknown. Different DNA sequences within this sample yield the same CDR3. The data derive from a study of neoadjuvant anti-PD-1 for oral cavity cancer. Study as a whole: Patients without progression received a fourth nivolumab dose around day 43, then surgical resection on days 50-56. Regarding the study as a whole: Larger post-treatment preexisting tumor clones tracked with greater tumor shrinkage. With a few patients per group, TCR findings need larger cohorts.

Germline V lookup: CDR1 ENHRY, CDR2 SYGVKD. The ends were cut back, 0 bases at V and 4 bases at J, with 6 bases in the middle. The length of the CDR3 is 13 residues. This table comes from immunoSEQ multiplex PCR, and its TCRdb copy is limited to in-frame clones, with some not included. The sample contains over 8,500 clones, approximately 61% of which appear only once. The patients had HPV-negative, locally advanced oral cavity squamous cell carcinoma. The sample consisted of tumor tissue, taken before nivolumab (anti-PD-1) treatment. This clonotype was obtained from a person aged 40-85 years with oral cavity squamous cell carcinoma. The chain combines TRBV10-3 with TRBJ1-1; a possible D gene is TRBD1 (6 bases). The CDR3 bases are TGTGCCATCAGTGAGTCAGGGGGCACTGAAGCTTTCTTT. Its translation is CAISESGGTEAFF.